This T cell receptor beta chain was observed in a study of Tregs in tolerant kidney transplant recipients. As to this clone: Its target is not known.

Profiling relied on immunoSEQ multiplex PCR, and the TCRdb table lists in-frame clones only, not all of them. The table lists around 16,000 clones, around 66% of them singletons. Looked up from germline, CDR1 is MNHNY and CDR2 is SVGAGI (reference sequence). This CDR3 is 13 amino acids long. The V and J ends lost 6 bases and 8 bases, in that order; junction bases with no gene match: 6. The chain couples TRBV6-6 to TRBJ1-2, with 10 nucleotides matching TRBD1. Material: Tregs from blood cultured with allogeneic cells. This clonotype was sampled from a human donor in good health. The CDR3 DNA follows: TGTGCCAGCAGCCGACAGGGGGCGCAGGGCTACACCTTC. This gives the protein CASSRQGAQGYTF.